This T cell receptor (beta chain) was recorded in a study of CD8 T cells in Susac syndrome. Study-wide findings and caveats: The relatively small number of individuals in the TCR sequencing and HLA analysis was acknowledged by the study.

For this clonotype: What it binds is not known.

Random hexamers served to reverse transcribe about 0.5 to 1 ug RNA. The TCR beta CDR3 was amplified by immunoSEQ multiplex PCR across 54 Vbeta, 13 Jbeta. One entry per CDR3 protein, called by TCRdb with MiXCR from the immunoSEQ multiplex PCR reads. The sample contains 150,000 to 200,000 distinct CDR3 sequences, over 85% of which appear only once. With 2 bases removed from V and 2 bases from J, the gap between germline ends came to 9 bases. This CDR3 is 14 amino acids long. In germline, CDR1 is SGHTA, CDR2 FQGNSA. The authors carried out high-throughput sequencing of TCR beta. They applied it to CD8+ and CD4+ T cells obtained from blood. Both CD4+ and CD8+ T cells were negatively isolated, and TEMRA cells underwent FACS enrichment.

The sequence was obtained from a human donor in good health. The sequenced sample was CD4+ T cells from PBMCs. This chain joins TRBV7-2 and TRBJ1-2; D unclear. In DNA, the CDR3 is TGTGCCAGCAGCTTAACTGAACGGAACTATGGCTACACCTTC. Translating it yields CASSLTERNYGYTF.